One and the same sample provided the 20 T cell receptor beta chains below, sequenced in a study of chemoradiotherapy in HPV16-positive cancers. TCRdb keeps only in-frame clones here, not all; method: immunoSEQ multiplex PCR. The sample has 250 to 350 clones, around 89% seen once. This specimen was tumor tissue, taken from a patient who underwent chemoradiotherapy. Receptors originate from a human donor with HPV-associated anogenital cancer.

The rearrangement joins TRBV19 to TRBJ1-6, with 10 bases fitting TRBD1. There are 15 residues in the CDR3. The junction had 14 bases not matched to a gene; V was cut back by 7 bases and J by 14 bases. The germline V gene encodes CDR1 LNHDA and CDR2 SQIVND (reference sequence). The CDR3 spells CASKPGQGKYFTLHF. Here the CDR3 DNA reads TGTGCCAGTAAACCGGGACAGGGGAAGTATTTCACCCTCCACTTT.

V gene TRBV18 combines with J gene TRBJ1-1; unclear D gene. Germline V CDR1 and CDR2: KGHSH, LQKENI. V was cut by 3 bases and J by 2 bases, with 7 bases left in between. The length of the CDR3 is 13 residues. CDR3 loop: CASSPERNTEAFF. The DNA of the CDR3 is TGTGCCAGCTCACCCGAGAGAAACACTGAAGCTTTCTTT.

As to this clone: Within the sample, other DNA sequences also encode this same CDR3. The rearrangement links TRBV7-9 to TRBJ1-1, with unresolved D. The CDR3 consists of 11 residues. V lost 4 bases, J lost 5 bases, and 5 bases lay in between. CDR1 SEHNR and CDR2 FQNEAQ come from the germline V gene (reference sequence). CDR3 nucleotides: TGTGCCAGCAGCTCGAGTACTGAAGCTTTCTTT. This encodes CASSSSTEAFF.

This sequence joins TRBV6-1 and TRBJ1-1; D is unclear. Germline V gives CDR1 MNHNS, CDR2 SASEGT. V lost 4 bases and J lost 1, with 7 bases in between. CDR3 length equals 13 residues. The CDR3 spells CASSARQNTEAFF. CDR3 DNA: TGTGCCAGCAGTGCCCGACAGAACACTGAAGCTTTCTTT.

V usage is TRBV6-1 and J usage is TRBJ1-5; TRBD1 matches 10 bases. Germline CDR1 MNHNS, CDR2 SASEGT. V gave up 4 bases and J gave up 8 bases; unmatched junction bases: 5. The CDR3 is 14 residues long. CDR3 coding DNA: TGTGCCAGCAGTGGGACGGGACAGGGGAAGCCCCAGCATTTT. Its translation: CASSGTGQGKPQHF.

The V call is TRBV7-2, the J call TRBJ2-3; unclear D gene. The CDR3 runs 14 residues. Per the germline V gene, CDR1 is SGHTA and CDR2 is FQGNSA. Trimming pared 3 bases from V and 4 bases from J, leaving 11 bases between. CDR3 DNA: TGTGCCAGCAGCTTGAGGCGGAGCTCAGATACGCAGTATTTT. It encodes CASSLRRSSDTQYF. Full variable domain (outside the CDR3, taken from reference TRBV7-2 and TRBJ2-3): GAGVSQSPSNKVTEKGKDVELRCDPISGHTALYWYRQSLGQGLEFLIYFQGNSAPDKSGLPSDRFSAERTGGSVSTLTIQRTQQEDSAVYLCASSLRRSSDTQYFGPGTRLTVL.

This clone was seen once. The chain is built from TRBV29-1 and TRBJ1-1; D remains unclear. Trimming stripped 4 bases from V and 1 base from J, with 10 bases between. This CDR3 is 13 amino acids long. Germline-derived CDR1 and CDR2 are SQVTM and ANQGSEA. CDR3 protein: CSVVTPANTEAFF. Written as DNA, the CDR3 is TGCAGCGTTGTAACCCCCGCGAACACTGAAGCTTTCTTT. Filled out from reference TRBV29-1 and TRBJ1-1, the complete variable domain reads SAVISQKPSRDICQRGTSLTIQCQVDSQVTMMFWYRQQPGQSLTLIATANQGSEATYESGFVIDKFPISRPNLTFSTLTVSNMSPEDSSIYLCSVVTPANTEAFFGQGTRLTVV.

The J gene is TRBJ1-1, the V gene TRBV7-9; 8 bases fit TRBD1. CDR3 length equals 13 residues. Germline CDR1 reads SEHNR; CDR2 reads FQNEAQ (reference sequence). V shed 8 bases, J shed 7 bases, and the junction held 9 bases outside the gene matches. The CDR3 nucleotides read TGTGCCAGCCGACGGGACAGGATTTATGAAGCTTTCTTT. Translated: CASRRDRIYEAFF.

Remarks on this clone: This sample includes further DNA sequences coding for the same CDR3. CDR3 DNA sequence: TGTGCCTGGAGTGACGGACAGGGGCCTAACTATGGCTACACCTTC. This encodes CAWSDGQGPNYGYTF. V and J are TRBV30 and TRBJ1-2; 9 positions match TRBD1. The CDR3 contains 15 residues. V shed 1 base and J 0 bases; nucleotides not matched to a gene: 3. Per germline, CDR1 GTSNPN and CDR2 SVGIG (reference sequence).

The V and J genes are TRBV19 and TRBJ2-5; D might be TRBD1 (5 bases). This CDR3 is 13 amino acids long. The V end lost 1 base, the J end lost 5 bases, and 8 bases lay between the germline ends. From germline, CDR1 is LNHDA and CDR2 SQIVND (reference sequence). CDR3 amino acids: CASSIVRAETQYF. CDR3 nucleotides: TGTGCCAGTAGTATAGTCAGGGCGGAGACCCAGTACTTC.

The chain is built from TRBV5-1 and TRBJ2-7, with D hard to call. V lost 1 base and J lost 5, with 10 bases in between. This CDR3 is 13 amino acids long. Germline V gene lookup returns CDR1 SGHRS and CDR2 YFSETQ. The CDR3 spells CASSLFAEDEQYF. In DNA, the CDR3 is TGCGCCAGCAGCTTGTTTGCAGAGGACGAGCAGTACTTC.

The chain combines TRBV7-9 with TRBJ1-3; tentative D call: TRBD1 (6 bases). CDR3 length: 14 residues. With 4 bases removed from V and 1 base from J, the gap between germline ends came to 8 bases. The germline gives CDR1 SEHNR, CDR2 FQNEAQ (reference sequence). The CDR3 sequence: CASSSTGSGNTIYF. The DNA for the CDR3 is TGTGCCAGCAGCTCAACAGGGTCTGGAAACACCATATATTTT.

The V and J genes are TRBV29-1 and TRBJ2-1, with 10 bases identical to TRBD2. V dropped 4 bases and J dropped 7; count of bases not matched to a gene: 7. Germline V gene sequence: CDR1 SQVTM, CDR2 ANQGSEA. The CDR3 runs 14 residues. This chain's CDR3 is CSVVRLAGANEQFF. The CDR3 nucleotides are TGCAGCGTTGTCCGGCTAGCGGGGGCGAATGAGCAGTTCTTC.

V and J are TRBV5-8 and TRBJ2-2, with unresolved D. Trimming took 2 bases from V and 17 from J, leaving 13 bases between them. Germline V lookup: CDR1 SGHTS, CDR2 YDEGEE. This CDR3 spans 11 amino acids. The CDR3, as DNA: TGTGCCAGCAGCTTCGTTGCCACGGATTTTTTT. It translates to CASSFVATDFF.

V and J are TRBV5-1 and TRBJ2-1; 8 nucleotides align to TRBD2. This CDR3 region has 15 residues. With V trimmed by 1 base and J by 1 base, 1 base remained unmatched. Germline CDR1 and CDR2: SGHRS and YFSETQ. CDR3 sequence: CASSLPGGSYNEQFF. The CDR3 nucleotides read TGCGCCAGCAGCTTGCCGGGGGGGTCCTACAATGAGCAGTTCTTC.

The V gene is TRBV10-3, the J gene TRBJ2-7, with 7 bases lining up with TRBD2. Per germline, CDR1 ENHRY and CDR2 SYGVKD. The junction had 11 bases not matched to a gene; V was cut back by 0 bases and J by 3 bases. The CDR3 runs to 17 residues. The CDR3 here is CAISESTGDYPIYEQYF. The CDR3, as DNA: TGTGCCATCAGTGAGTCGACGGGGGACTACCCGATCTACGAGCAGTACTTC.

This clone was counted once. The chain links TRBV9 to TRBJ2-2; no clear D. Germline assignment: CDR1 SGDLS and CDR2 YYNGEE. Deletions cut 3 bases from V and 2 bases from J, with 5 bases between. This CDR3 is 13 amino acids long. As DNA, the CDR3 is TGTGCCAGCAGCGCCCCAAACACCGGGGAGCTGTTTTTT. It translates to CASSAPNTGELFF.

This clone showed up just once. One junction end does not reproduce the germline sequence, and a read error may be involved. The chain couples TRBV6-5 to TRBJ2-1; D is unresolved. Germline V lookup: CDR1 MNHEY, CDR2 SVGAGI. The CDR3 runs 11 residues. This chain's CDR3 is CASSQYNGQFF. CDR3 nucleotides: TGTGCCAGCAGTCAATACAATGGGCAGTTCTTC.

The chain has TRBV6-6 and TRBJ1-3, with D unresolved. V shed 4 bases and J shed 4 bases, with 5 bases lying between them. In germline, CDR1 is MNHNY, CDR2 SVGAGI (reference sequence). The CDR3 loop spans 12 amino acids. In DNA, the CDR3 is TGTGCCAGCAGTTTAGCAGGAAACACCATATATTTT. Amino acids: CASSLAGNTIYF.

The chain carries TRBV13 and TRBJ2-6; weak D call: TRBD1 (6 bases). Germline-derived CDR1 and CDR2 are PRHDT and FYEKMQ (reference sequence). Trimming shortened V by 5 bases and J by 1 base, and 27 bases separated the two germline ends. This CDR3 is 21 amino acids long. CDR3 in amino acids: CASSARVYWGRIGSGANVLTF. The CDR3 DNA reads as TGTGCCAGCAGCGCTAGGGTATATTGGGGGCGTATTGGTTCTGGGGCCAACGTCCTGACTTTC.